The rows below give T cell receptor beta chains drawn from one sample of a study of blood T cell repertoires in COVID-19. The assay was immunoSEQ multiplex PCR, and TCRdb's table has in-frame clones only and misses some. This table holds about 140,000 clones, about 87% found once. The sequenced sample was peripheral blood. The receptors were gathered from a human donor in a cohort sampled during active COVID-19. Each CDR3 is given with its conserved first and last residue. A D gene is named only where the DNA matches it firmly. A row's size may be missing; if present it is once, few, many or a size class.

CDR3: CASSRRGKEETQYF; DNA: TGTGCCAGCAGTCGCCGGGGAAAGGAAGAGACCCAGTACTTC; D: .; size: .; length: 14; J: TRBJ2-5; V: TRBV7-9
CDR3: CASSVNVGRSTPGELFF; DNA: TGTGCCAGCAGTGTTAACGTGGGGCGGTCGACCCCCGGGGAGCTGTTTTTT; D: .; size: .; length: 17; J: TRBJ2-2; V: TRBV2
CDR3: CASTGTNYEQYF; DNA: TGTGCCAGCACCGGGACTAATTACGAGCAGTACTTC; D: TRBD2; size: .; length: 12; J: TRBJ2-7; V: TRBV28
CDR3: CASSLSGDTQYF; DNA: TGTGCCAGCAGCTTGTCGGGAGATACGCAGTATTTT; D: .; size: .; length: 12; J: TRBJ2-3; V: TRBV7-9
CDR3: CASSPGQGGDTQYF; DNA: TGTGCCAGCAGCCCGGGACAGGGCGGGGATACGCAGTATTTT; D: TRBD1; size: .; length: 14; J: TRBJ2-3; V: TRBV5-4
CDR3: CASSQGVYQETQYF; DNA: TGTGCCAGCAGCCAAGGAGTGTACCAAGAGACCCAGTACTTC; D: .; size: .; length: 14; J: TRBJ2-5; V: TRBV3-1/TRBV3-2
CDR3: CASSYGGGTPLSEQYF; DNA: TGTGCCAGCAGTTACGGGGGGGGGACCCCCCTAAGCGAGCAGTACTTC; D: TRBD2; size: .; length: 16; J: TRBJ2-7; V: TRBV6-2/TRBV6-3
CDR3: CASSQPGGYNEQFF; DNA: TGTGCCAGCAGCCAACCGGGGGGGTACAATGAGCAGTTCTTC; D: TRBD2; size: .; length: 14; J: TRBJ2-1; V: TRBV5-6
CDR3: CSATLGRNRADTQYF; DNA: TGCAGCGCAACACTAGGAAGGAACCGGGCAGATACGCAGTATTTT; D: .; size: .; length: 15; J: TRBJ2-3; V: TRBV29-1
CDR3: CASSFYNTGELFF; DNA: TGTGCCAGCAGCTTTTATAACACCGGGGAGCTGTTTTTT; D: .; size: .; length: 13; J: TRBJ2-2; V: TRBV7-9
CDR3: CASSLRGGRVYEQYF; DNA: TGTGCCAGCAGCCTTAGGGGCGGGAGAGTCTACGAGCAGTACTTC; D: TRBD2; size: once; length: 15; J: TRBJ2-7; V: TRBV27
CDR3: CASSPRTADGNEKLFF; DNA: TGTGCCAGCTCACCACGGACAGCGGACGGTAATGAAAAACTGTTTTTT; D: .; size: .; length: 16; J: TRBJ1-4; V: TRBV18
CDR3: CASSPNALAGRSYEQYF; DNA: TGTGCCAGCTCACCTAATGCACTAGCGGGGCGCTCCTACGAGCAGTACTTC; D: TRBD2; size: .; length: 17; J: TRBJ2-7; V: TRBV18
CDR3: CASSYPQGASDQPQHF; DNA: TGTGCCAGCAGTTACCCACAGGGGGCTAGTGATCAGCCCCAGCATTTT; D: TRBD1; size: .; length: 16; J: TRBJ1-5; V: TRBV6-6
CDR3: CAWSKGGTEAFF; DNA: TGTGCCTGGAGTAAAGGGGGTACTGAAGCTTTCTTT; D: .; size: few; length: 12; J: TRBJ1-1; V: TRBV30
CDR3: CASSPGGLYEQYF; DNA: TGTGCCAGCAGTCCGGGGGGGCTCTACGAGCAGTACTTC; D: .; size: once; length: 13; J: TRBJ2-7; V: TRBV21-1
CDR3: CASSEGAGRFTYGYTF; DNA: TGTGCCAGCAGTGAAGGGGCAGGGAGGTTTACCTATGGCTACACCTTC; D: .; size: .; length: 16; J: TRBJ1-2; V: TRBV2